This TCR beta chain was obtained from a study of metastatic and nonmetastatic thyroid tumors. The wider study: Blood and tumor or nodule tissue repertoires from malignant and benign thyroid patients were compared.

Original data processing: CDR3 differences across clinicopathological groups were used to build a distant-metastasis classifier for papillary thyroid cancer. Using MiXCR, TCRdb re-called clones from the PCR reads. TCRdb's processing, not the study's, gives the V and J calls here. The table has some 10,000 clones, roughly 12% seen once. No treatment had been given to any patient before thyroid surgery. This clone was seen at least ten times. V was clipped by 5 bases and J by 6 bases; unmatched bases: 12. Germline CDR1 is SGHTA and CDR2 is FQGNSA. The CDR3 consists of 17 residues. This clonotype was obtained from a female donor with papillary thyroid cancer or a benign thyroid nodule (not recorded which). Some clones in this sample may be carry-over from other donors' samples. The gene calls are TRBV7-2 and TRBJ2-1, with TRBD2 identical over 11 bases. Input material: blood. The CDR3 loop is CASSATPLAGVGNEQFF. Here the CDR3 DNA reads TGTGCCAGCAGCGCAACCCCACTAGCGGGGGTAGGCAATGAGCAGTTCTTC.